This T cell receptor (beta chain) was recovered during a study of identical twins. On this clonotype itself: Its specificity is not known.

Germline values: CDR1 SNHLY, CDR2 FYNNEI. Trimming cost V 6 bases and J 0 bases, with 11 bases left between them. The CDR3 is 14 amino acids. TCRdb re-called the 5' RACE reads through MiXCR, storing one row per CDR3 protein. The repertoire has about 660,000 distinct CDR3 sequences, under 9% of them found once; the top ten carry around 0.98%. Whole-study results and caveats: Fewer insertions characterized abundant cord blood beta clonotypes, whereas memory repertoires showed none. Out-of-frame beta chain sequences displayed weaker excess sharing between twins.

The sample was also linked to a second study, of yellow fever vaccine responses in identical twins.

The TCR comes from a woman under 30 in good health. Material for sequencing was PBMCs. The chain employs TRBV2 and TRBJ1-2; a possible D gene is TRBD1 (6 bases). Here the CDR3 reads CASRQGSANYGYTF. The CDR3 nucleotides are TGTGCCAGCAGGCAGGGGTCAGCTAACTATGGCTACACCTTC. The full variable domain, its missing parts supplied by reference TRBV2 and TRBJ1-2, is EPEVTQTPSHQVTQMGQEVILRCVPISNHLYFYWYRQILGQKVEFLVSFYNNEISEKSEIFDDQFSVERPDGSNFTLKIRSTKLEDSAMYFCASRQGSANYGYTFGSGTRLTVV.